This TCR beta chain stems from a study of blood T cell repertoires in COVID-19 (dated by TCRdb to about 2020). As for the study more broadly: The collaborator samples originated in the United States, Italy and Spain and spanned the acute and convalescent phases of COVID-19. The material from the prospective study consisted of cDNA or gDNA derived from T cells, B-cell-depleted T cells, or PBMCs. The dataset comprised deeply sampled blood TCRbeta repertoires from subjects exposed to, actively infected with, or recovered from COVID-19. The repertoires were released in a freely available public database meant as a resource for research on the immune response to SARS-CoV-2. Samples were obtained from the ongoing ImmuneRACE study (first 160 participants) and from 1,254 subjects provided by 6 global collaborators. A de-identified subject ID, COVID-19 status, age in years and sex were almost always included in the sample metadata. Where HLA class I and class II types were available, the types were taken from metadata supplied by the sample provider, not from assay-based typing.

The immunoSEQ Assay, a bias-controlled multiplex PCR, was used to amplify TCRbeta CDR3 regions from genomic DNA. The published analysis was carried out like this. The number of nucleated cells in each sample was estimated by amplification of reference gene primers within the assay. Sequence reads were collapsed and filtered to measure the absolute abundance of every unique TCRbeta CDR3 rearrangement. Productive Simpson clonality was computed per sample as the square root of Simpson's diversity index over productive rearrangements. This immuneACCESS table, as held by TCRdb, lists in-frame sequences with V and J called but not all clones. Of the missing ones, under half trace to an unresolved V gene in checked studies; the others have no known cause. V, J and clone size were drawn from that table, and D and trimming were deduced from the DNA. The sample contains fewer than 150,000 clones, 85% to 90% of them found a single time. Roughly 7.9% of the sample lies in the top ten.

V and J are trimmed by 6 bases and 5 bases, and the gene matches miss 12 bases of the junction. CDR1 and CDR2 (LNHDA, SQIVND) derive from the germline V gene (reference sequence). The CDR3 goes from the cysteine to the phenylalanine over 15 residues. Only the CDR3 portion is preserved as DNA: 45 bases, with reading frame beginning at the first base. Turning to this clone: The clone's antigen remains unknown. No base qualities exist here, and no much larger clone lies one base off it.

The study at large found these results: Clinical and demographic metadata were provided uncurated, with the amount varying by source and participant.

A second Seattle source provided samples from volunteer blood donors who had recovered from COVID-19. Whole blood was collected in K2EDTA tubes by collaborating institutions according to the institutions' own protocols. For TCRbeta analysis, collaborator samples were shipped as frozen whole blood, as isolated PBMCs, or as DNA extracted from either sample type. Sequencing was carried out using peripheral blood. The chain joins TRBV19 to TRBJ2-5; 7 central nucleotides agree with TRBD1. This clonotype was obtained from a man aged 65 to 79 who had recovered from COVID-19. The nucleotides are TGTGCCAGTAGGACCCGACAGGGAAGTTTGGAGACCCAGTACTTC. The encoded protein is CASRTRQGSLETQYF.